This T cell receptor beta chain was obtained from a study of T cell responses to AZD1222 COVID-19 vaccine. Study background: Second-dose schedules of about 4 or about 12 weeks were combined.

Per germline, CDR1 MNHEY and CDR2 SMNVEV (reference sequence). V was pared by 2 bases and J by 4 bases, with 14 bases between. The CDR3 consists of 15 residues. The assay was immunoSEQ multiplex PCR, and TCRdb's table has in-frame clones only and misses some. Of about 120,000 clones in the sample, roughly 90% were seen once. On this clone itself: Its antigen is unidentified.

Whole-study results and caveats: None of the repertoires were sampled until the peak T cell response had passed. Clonal diversity was possibly underestimated; the donors were predominantly white British and more often female.

The clonotype comes from an adult in good health. Sequenced material: peripheral blood, taken on day 0 of AZD1222 vaccination. V is TRBV27 and J is TRBJ1-2; D is uncertain. The CDR3 protein is CASSLIYPSRYGYTF. The CDR3 DNA is TGTGCCAGCAGTTTAATCTATCCCAGCCGCTATGGCTACACCTTC.